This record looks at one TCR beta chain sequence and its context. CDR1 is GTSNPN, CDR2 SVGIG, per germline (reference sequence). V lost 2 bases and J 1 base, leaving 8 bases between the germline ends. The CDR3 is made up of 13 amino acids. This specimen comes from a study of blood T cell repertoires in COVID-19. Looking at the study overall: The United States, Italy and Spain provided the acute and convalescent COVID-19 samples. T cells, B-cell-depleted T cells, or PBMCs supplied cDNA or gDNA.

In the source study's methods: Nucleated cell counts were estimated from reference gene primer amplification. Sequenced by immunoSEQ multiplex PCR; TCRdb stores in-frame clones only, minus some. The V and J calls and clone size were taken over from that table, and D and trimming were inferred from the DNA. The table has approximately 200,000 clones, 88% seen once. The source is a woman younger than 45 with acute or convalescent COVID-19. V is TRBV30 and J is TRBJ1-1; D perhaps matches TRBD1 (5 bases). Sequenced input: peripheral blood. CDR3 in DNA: TGTGCCTGGAGTATACAGGAGAACACTGAAGCTTTCTTT. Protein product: CAWSIQENTEAFF.